The 22 T cell receptor beta chains given below trace back to one sample, sequenced in a study of CD8 T cells in Susac syndrome. Random hexamers were used to reverse transcribe roughly 0.45 to 1 ug of RNA. TCRdb reanalysed the immunoSEQ multiplex PCR reads using MiXCR and keeps one entry per CDR3 protein. This sample has roughly 140,000 distinct CDR3 sequences, with roughly 95% found just once. The sequenced sample consisted of CD4+ T cells from PBMCs. Every receptor here comes from a human donor with Susac syndrome.

The chain couples TRBV20-1 to TRBJ2-5; 7 positions match TRBD1. The V gene end was trimmed by 4 bases and the J gene end by 5 bases; junction bases not matched to a gene: 10. This CDR3 region has 14 residues. Germline assignment: CDR1 DFQATT and CDR2 SNEGSKA (reference sequence). This CDR3 reads CSATTPTGDETQYF. For the CDR3, the DNA is TGCAGTGCTACGACACCCACAGGGGACGAGACCCAGTACTTC.

The chain uses TRBV5-1 and TRBJ1-2; the match to TRBD1 covers 7 bases. Trimming took 0 bases from V and 4 from J; bases not matched to a gene: 6. The CDR3 has 15 residues. The germline CDR1 and CDR2 sequences are SGHRS and YFSETQ. The CDR3 loop reads CASSLEGADLYGYTF. CDR3 nucleotide sequence: TGCGCCAGCAGCTTGGAGGGGGCAGACCTCTATGGCTACACCTTC.

The CDR3: CASSPGLAGGISYEQYF. The CDR3, as DNA: TGTGCCAGCAGCCCCGGACTAGCGGGGGGTATCTCCTACGAGCAGTACTTC. This chain uses TRBV7-6 with TRBJ2-7; 14 bases map to TRBD2. Germline V gives CDR1 SGHVS, CDR2 FNYEAQ. This CDR3 contains 17 residues. V dropped 5 bases and J dropped 0; count of bases not matched to a gene: 6.

The V gene is TRBV3-1, the J gene TRBJ2-1; 7 bases match TRBD1. Germline V CDR1 and CDR2: LGHDT, YNNKEL (reference sequence). The CDR3 runs to 17 residues. V shed 1 base and J 9 bases; nucleotides not matched to a gene: 15. The CDR3 spells CASSQVPFSDRGREQFF. The CDR3 DNA sequence: TGTGCCAGCAGCCAAGTACCCTTTTCCGATAGGGGGCGTGAGCAGTTCTTC.

The chain has TRBV21-1 and TRBJ2-1; the table's TRBD2 call for D was not verified on the DNA. TRBV21-1 is a listed pseudogene. The CDR3 has 18 amino acids. The CDR3 loop is CASSKDGLAGGVYNEQFF. The CDR3 nucleotides are TGTGCCAGCAGCAAAGACGGACTAGCGGGGGGCGTATACAATGAGCAGTTCTTC.

This chain connects TRBV29-1 to TRBJ1-4, with D tentatively TRBD1 (5 bases). The V gene lost 5 bases and the J gene lost 5 bases, with 12 bases spanning the gap. The germline V gene encodes CDR1 SQVTM and CDR2 ANQGSEA. The CDR3 runs to 13 residues. The CDR3 is CSVQQGPNEKLFF. The DNA for the CDR3 is TGCAGCGTTCAGCAGGGTCCCAATGAAAAACTGTTTTTT.

The CDR3 region is CASMGQGVDTEAFF. The CDR3 DNA follows: TGTGCCAGCATGGGGCAGGGGGTCGACACTGAAGCTTTCTTT. The V call is TRBV25-1, the J call TRBJ1-1; 7 bases fit TRBD1. The J segment lost 3 bases and the V segment lost 7 bases, leaving 8 bases of the junction unmatched. This CDR3 region has 14 residues. Germline V gene data show CDR1 as MGHDK and CDR2 as SYGVNS. Full variable domain (outside the CDR3, taken from reference TRBV25-1 and TRBJ1-1): EADIYQTPRYLVIGTGKKITLECSQTMGHDKMYWYQQDPGMELHLIHYSYGVNSTEKGDLSSESTVSRIRTEHFPLTLESARPSHTSQYLCASMGQGVDTEAFFGQGTRLTVV.

This chain links TRBV3-1 with TRBJ2-1, with a possible D match to TRBD1 (5 bases). V was clipped by 0 bases and J by 6 bases, with 12 bases between them. This CDR3 has 15 residues. Germline CDR1 LGHDT, CDR2 YNNKEL (reference sequence). In nucleotides, the CDR3 is TGTGCCAGCAGCCAAGATAGGCAGGGTATCAATGAGCAGTTCTTC. It codes for CASSQDRQGINEQFF.

The chain links TRBV12-3 or TRBV12-4 to TRBJ1-2, with TRBD1 as a possible D gene (5 bases). V was trimmed by 4 bases and J by 4 bases, leaving 10 bases between them. This CDR3 has 13 residues. The CDR3 DNA reads as TGTGCCAGCAGTTCGGGACTGGTCTATGGCTACACCTTC. Translated: CASSSGLVYGYTF.

The V and J genes are TRBV3-1 and TRBJ2-7; weak D call: TRBD2 (6 bases). The CDR3 runs 14 residues. The V gene's germline CDR1 is LGHDT and CDR2 YNNKEL (reference sequence). Trimming stripped 2 bases from V and 4 bases from J, with 12 bases between. The CDR3 DNA reads TGTGCCAGCAGCCAATCCGGCGGGATGTACGAGCAGTACTTC. This sequence encodes CASSQSGGMYEQYF.

For this clonotype: One end of the junction is discordant with germline, which a read error may explain. The CDR3 loop is CSARDRRASTDTQYF. The CDR3 DNA follows: TGCAGTGCCAGAGACAGGAGGGCTAGCACAGATACGCAGTATTTT. The chain employs TRBV20-1 and TRBJ2-3; D tentatively reads TRBD1 or TRBD2 (6 bases each). The CDR3 runs 15 residues. Per germline, CDR1 DFQATT and CDR2 SNEGSKA (reference sequence).

About this clonotype: The junction shows a germline mismatch at one end, possibly a read error. V usage is TRBV2 and J usage is TRBJ2-7; D ambiguous. The length of the CDR3 is 11 residues. Germline CDR1 SNHLY, CDR2 FYNNEI. The CDR3 sequence: CASSAGYGQYF. The CDR3 bases are TGTGCCAGCAGTGCTGGGTACGGGCAGTACTTC.

The chain combines TRBV29-1 with TRBJ1-2; TRBD1 matches at 12 bases. Germline V lookup: CDR1 SQVTM, CDR2 ANQGSEA. V trimming: 4 bases; J trimming: 12 bases; junction bases outside the gene matches: 12. The CDR3 totals 14 residues. CDR3 sequence (DNA): TGCAGCGTTGCTCCTTCCGGGACAGGGGGCGCACACACCTTC. It is translated as CSVAPSGTGGAHTF.

This clonotype was seen just once. This chain connects TRBV18 to TRBJ2-1; 9 bases are a match to TRBD1. The CDR3 loop spans 15 amino acids. CDR1 is KGHSH and CDR2 is LQKENI in the germline V gene. Trimming at V came to 0 bases and at J to 8 bases, leaving 5 bases not matched to a gene. Here the CDR3 reads CASSPPGQGNYEQFF. The CDR3 region has the DNA TGTGCCAGCTCACCACCGGGACAGGGTAATTATGAGCAGTTCTTC.

This chain uses TRBV3-1 with TRBJ2-5, with 12 bases lining up with TRBD2. The CDR3 runs 15 residues. CDR1 LGHDT and CDR2 YNNKEL come from the germline V gene (reference sequence). V trimming: 8 bases; J trimming: 4 bases; junction bases outside the gene matches: 8. Here the CDR3 reads CASHLASGGGETQYF. CDR3 bases: TGTGCCAGCCACCTCGCTAGCGGGGGGGGAGAGACCCAGTACTTC.

CDR3 residues: CAGPAMGGVGTGELFF. The CDR3 DNA reads TGTGCCGGCCCAGCAATGGGGGGCGTGGGGACCGGGGAGCTGTTTTTT. The chain has TRBV6-1 and TRBJ2-2, with D perhaps being TRBD1 or TRBD2 (6 bases each). Germline CDR1 is MNHNS and CDR2 is SASEGT. The CDR3 covers 16 residues. V was shortened by 11 bases and J by 5 bases, with 24 bases between the two germline ends.

The V and J genes are TRBV28 and TRBJ1-2, with D hard to call. The CDR3 length is 15 residues. Germline-derived CDR1 and CDR2 are MDHEN and SYDVKM. The V end lost 3 bases, the J end lost 3 bases, and 14 bases lay between the germline ends. Here the CDR3 reads CASSLPSGSYYGYTF. CDR3 nucleotides: TGTGCCAGCAGTTTGCCATCAGGATCCTACTATGGCTACACCTTC.

The gene calls are TRBV11-2 and TRBJ1-1; no firm D call. The V end was cut by 5 bases, the J end by 1 base, with 14 bases between. This CDR3 is 15 amino acids long. The germline V gene encodes CDR1 SGHAT and CDR2 FQNNGV. CDR3 DNA sequence: TGTGCCAGCAGCCTATACCAAGTCGCGAACACTGAAGCTTTCTTT. As protein: CASSLYQVANTEAFF.

The chain uses TRBV29-1 and TRBJ2-3, with D perhaps matching TRBD1 or TRBD2 (5 bases each). Trimming took off 3 bases at V and 4 bases at J, with 11 bases between the two ends. The CDR3 is 13 residues long. Germline CDR1 reads SQVTM; CDR2 reads ANQGSEA. The CDR3, as DNA: TGCAGCGTTGAGGGGCGGGTAGCAGATACGCAGTATTTT. Protein: CSVEGRVADTQYF.

The chain combines TRBV20-1 with TRBJ1-2, with D possibly being TRBD1 (6 bases). This CDR3 region has 14 residues. Trimming took 1 base from V and 8 from J, leaving 17 bases between them. CDR1 and CDR2 from the germline V gene are DFQATT and SNEGSKA (reference sequence). CDR3 nucleotide sequence: TGCAGTGCTAGAGTTTCGGGGAGGGGGTTCGGCTACACCTTC. As protein: CSARVSGRGFGYTF.

V and J are TRBV5-1 and TRBJ1-6; tentative D call: TRBD1 (6 bases). Trimming removed 5 bases from V and 3 bases from J, with 12 bases in between. Germline loops: CDR1 SGHRS, CDR2 YFSETQ. The CDR3 spans 15 residues. The CDR3 loop is CASRQDSSYNSPLHF. CDR3 coding DNA: TGCGCCAGCAGACAGGACAGTAGCTATAATTCACCCCTCCACTTT.

The chain links TRBV20-1 to TRBJ2-3; D call uncertain. This CDR3 comprises 12 residues. CDR1 and CDR2 (germline): DFQATT, SNEGSKA (reference sequence). The V end lost 6 bases, the J end lost 4 bases, and 11 bases lay between the germline ends. The CDR3 DNA reads TGCAGTGCATATAGTAGGGCAGATACGCAGTATTTT. The encoded protein is CSAYSRADTQYF.